This entry describes one T cell receptor (beta chain). Germline assignment: CDR1 SGHTA and CDR2 FQGTGA. Trimming shortened V by 5 bases and J by 8 bases, and 15 bases separated the two germline ends. The CDR3 runs 13 residues. Sequencing relied on a cDNA template that was reverse transcribed from extracted RNA. Using immunoSEQ multiplex PCR, the repertoire was profiled, and TCRdb retains in-frame clones only, with some absent. The profile shows about 250,000 clones, 65% to 70% of them singletons. The entry originates in a study of CD8+ T cells in alopecia areata. This specimen was CD4+ T cells sorted from blood, taken at week 0. The chain couples TRBV7-3 to TRBJ1-2, with TRBD1 as a possible D gene (5 bases). The sequence derives from a human donor with alopecia areata. In nucleotides, the CDR3 is TGTGCCAGCAGCCCTCGAGAAGGGACGGGCTACACCTTC. It translates to CASSPREGTGYTF.